A selection of T cell receptor beta chains follows, all from one sample in a study of cytomegalovirus exposure and HLA in healthy donors. The protocol was immunoSEQ multiplex PCR, while the TCRdb copy is restricted to in-frame clones and leaves out a portion. Of almost 200,000 clones in the sample, roughly 85% were seen once. Source material: PBMCs. The origin of the receptors is a woman in her forties or fifties in good health and CMV-seronegative. Both conserved end residues are part of each CDR3. D genes are given only for firm matches. Clone size is given for some rows only: seen once, a few or many times, or a class if the clone is expanded.

V	J	D	size	CDR3	DNA
TRBV9	TRBJ2-2	TRBD1	-	CASSVPGQGSTGELFF	TGTGCCAGCAGCGTTCCGGGACAGGGAAGTACCGGGGAGCTGTTTTTT
TRBV28	TRBJ2-1	TRBD2	-	CASSSLAGGHEQFF	TGTGCCAGCAGTTCCTTAGCGGGAGGGCATGAGCAGTTCTTC
TRBV7-2	TRBJ2-1	TRBD2	-	CASSLGLAHLAEQFF	TGTGCCAGCAGCTTGGGACTAGCCCACCTAGCGGAGCAGTTCTTC
TRBV10-3	TRBJ2-1	TRBD2	-	CATRGDLDLNEQFF	TGTGCCACCCGGGGGGATCTCGATTTGAATGAGCAGTTCTTC
TRBV7-9	TRBJ2-7	TRBD1	few	CASSSRDRGNEQYF	TGTGCCAGCAGCTCCCGGGACAGGGGAAACGAGCAGTACTTC
TRBV28	TRBJ2-5	-	few	CASSSRLLFQNLQETQYF	TGTGCCAGCAGTTCCCGACTTTTATTTCAGAACCTCCAAGAGACCCAGTACTTC
TRBV6-5	TRBJ2-7	-	-	CASSRDNYEQYF	TGTGCCAGCAGCCGGGACAACTACGAGCAGTACTTC
TRBV30	TRBJ1-4	-	-	CACLTVNEKLFF	TGTGCCTGTCTGACAGTTAATGAAAAACTGTTTTTT
TRBV6-1	TRBJ2-7	TRBD1	-	CASRDRGFSYEQYF	TGTGCCAGCAGGGACAGGGGATTCTCCTACGAGCAGTACTTC
TRBV7-2	TRBJ1-2	TRBD1	-	CASSFSGGGGYTF	TGTGCCAGCAGCTTTTCAGGGGGTGGGGGCTACACCTTC
TRBV5-4	TRBJ1-4	-	-	CASSQDRQGRNEKLFF	TGTGCCAGCAGCCAAGATCGGCAGGGCCGGAATGAAAAACTGTTTTTT
TRBV7-9	TRBJ2-3	-	-	CASSLATDYISTDTQYF	TGTGCCAGCAGCTTAGCGACGGACTACATTAGCACAGATACGCAGTATTTT
TRBV19	TRBJ2-6	-	few	CASSDRSGANVLTF	TGTGCCAGTAGCGACAGGTCTGGGGCCAACGTCCTGACTTTC
TRBV6-1	TRBJ2-3	TRBD2	-	CASLRGGNTDTQYF	TGTGCAAGCCTTCGCGGGGGGAACACAGATACGCAGTATTTT
TRBV30	TRBJ2-2	-	-	CAWSARLETGELFF	TGTGCCTGGAGTGCGCGACTAGAAACCGGGGAGCTGTTTTTT
TRBV12-2	TRBJ1-2	-	-	CASRSRRRWYGYTF	TGTGCAAGTCGCTCTAGGAGAAGGTGGTATGGCTACACCTTC
TRBV6-1	TRBJ2-1	-	-	CASRPRVNEQFF	TGTGCCAGCAGGCCCAGGGTGAATGAGCAGTTCTTC
TRBV18	TRBJ2-5	-	-	CASSPTDRQETQYF	TGTGCCAGCTCACCGACGGACAGACAAGAGACCCAGTACTTC
TRBV30	TRBJ1-4	-	few	CAWMGAAINEKLFF	TGTGCCTGGATGGGGGCAGCCATTAATGAAAAACTGTTTTTT
TRBV7-2	TRBJ1-2	-	-	CASSLLSLGGSYGYTF	TGTGCCAGCAGCTTACTGTCTTTAGGTGGGAGCTATGGCTACACCTTC
TRBV7-9	TRBJ1-1	TRBD1	-	CASSMDRMNTEAFF	TGTGCCAGCAGCATGGACAGGATGAACACTGAAGCTTTCTTT
TRBV2	TRBJ2-4	TRBD1	-	CASSALLSTGKNIQYF	TGTGCCAGCAGCGCTCTCCTCTCGACAGGGAAAAACATTCAGTACTTC
TRBV7-8	TRBJ1-5	-	-	CASSLEHRTVYSNQPQHF	TGTGCCAGCAGCTTAGAGCACAGGACAGTGTATAGCAATCAGCCCCAGCATTTT
TRBV28	TRBJ1-5	-	-	CASAVDQPQHF	TGTGCCAGCGCAGTCGATCAGCCCCAGCATTTT
TRBV5-1	TRBJ2-1	TRBD2	-	CASSPGLAGNNEQFF	TGCGCCAGCAGCCCGGGACTAGCGGGAAACAATGAGCAGTTCTTC
TRBV6-6	TRBJ1-5	-	-	CATRALGRFTNQPQHF	TGTGCCACCAGGGCATTGGGGCGTTTCACCAATCAGCCCCAGCATTTT
TRBV6-4	TRBJ2-7	TRBD1	-	CASSDGTGRAYEQYF	TGTGCCAGCAGTGACGGGACAGGGAGGGCCTACGAGCAGTACTTC
TRBV10-2	TRBJ1-4	-	-	CASRGTGTTNEKLFF	TGCGCCAGCAGGGGAACAGGGACAACTAATGAAAAACTGTTTTTT
TRBV7-9	TRBJ1-5	-	-	CASSREGNQPQHF	TGTGCCAGCAGCCGTGAGGGAAATCAGCCCCAGCATTTT
TRBV5-1	TRBJ1-1	-	-	CASSLGQSQLIKVRVNTEAFF	TGCGCCAGCAGCTTGGGACAGTCGCAACTTATTAAAGTACGGGTTAACACTGAAGCTTTCTTT
TRBV5-1	TRBJ1-2	TRBD1	-	CASSLVGDRAYGYTF	TGCGCCAGCAGCTTGGTGGGGGACAGGGCCTATGGCTACACCTTC
TRBV10-3	TRBJ1-5	-	-	CAISDQGLSGQPQHF	TGTGCCATCAGTGATCAGGGGCTGTCAGGTCAGCCCCAGCATTTT
TRBV27	TRBJ1-6	-	-	CASSPYNSPLHF	TGTGCCAGCAGCCCATATAATTCACCCCTCCACTTT
TRBV19	TRBJ2-7	-	-	CASRGGEGAQNYEQYF	TGTGCCAGTCGAGGGGGTGAAGGGGCCCAAAACTACGAGCAGTACTTC
TRBV7-8	TRBJ2-1	-	-	CASSLSGNNEQFF	TGTGCCAGCAGCTTATCGGGGAACAATGAGCAGTTCTTC
TRBV18	TRBJ2-5	TRBD2	-	CASSPPGTRQETQYF	TGTGCCAGCTCACCACCGGGGACTAGACAAGAGACCCAGTACTTC
TRBV18	TRBJ2-7	-	-	CASSPLDGEGSREQYF	TGTGCCAGCTCACCCCTAGACGGCGAGGGATCGCGGGAGCAGTACTTC
TRBV27	TRBJ1-5	-	few	CASSLSKGQGLGPQHF	TGTGCCAGCAGTTTATCGAAAGGGCAGGGACTGGGGCCCCAGCATTTT
TRBV28	TRBJ1-5	TRBD1	-	CASSAGQGVWADQPQHF	TGTGCCAGCAGTGCCGGACAGGGGGTCTGGGCGGATCAGCCCCAGCATTTT
TRBV6-6	TRBJ2-3	TRBD1	-	CASRHSGQGASDTQYF	TGTGCCAGCAGACACTCGGGACAGGGGGCGTCAGATACGCAGTATTTT
TRBV28	TRBJ1-4	TRBD1	-	CASSLWSQGANEKLFF	TGTGCCAGCAGTTTATGGTCACAGGGGGCGAATGAAAAACTGTTTTTT
TRBV5-6	TRBJ2-7	-	-	CASRNARSYEQYF	TGTGCCAGCAGGAATGCGAGATCCTACGAGCAGTACTTC
TRBV7-2	TRBJ2-3	TRBD2	few	CASSLGASGRDTDTQYF	TGTGCCAGCAGCTTAGGGGCTAGCGGGAGGGACACAGATACGCAGTATTTT
TRBV6-1	TRBJ1-3	-	-	CASSVDTARNTIYF	TGTGCCAGCAGTGTGGACACAGCACGAAACACCATATATTTT
TRBV7-9	TRBJ2-7	TRBD2	-	CASSPLGQGGEQYF	TGTGCCAGCAGCCCACTAGGCCAGGGAGGGGAGCAGTACTTC
TRBV19	TRBJ2-3	TRBD2	-	CASSSQLAGGPDTQYF	TGTGCCAGTAGTTCCCAACTAGCGGGAGGGCCAGATACGCAGTATTTT
TRBV5-1	TRBJ2-5	TRBD1	once	CASSGDRGIQETQYF	TGCGCCAGCAGCGGTGACAGGGGCATACAAGAGACCCAGTACTTC
TRBV27	TRBJ2-1	TRBD1	-	CASSWGIPGQGSNEQFF	TGTGCCAGCAGTTGGGGAATTCCGGGACAGGGGTCCAATGAGCAGTTCTTC
TRBV4-1	TRBJ2-1	-	few	CASSQDRTNNEQFF	TGCGCCAGCAGCCAAGATAGGACTAACAATGAGCAGTTCTTC
TRBV7-9	TRBJ1-1	-	-	CASSKRGNTEAFF	TGTGCCAGCAGCAAAAGGGGGAACACTGAAGCTTTCTTT
TRBV7-2	TRBJ1-6	-	-	CASSSGDIHNSPLHF	TGTGCCAGCAGCTCCGGGGACATTCATAATTCACCCCTCCACTTT
TRBV5-1	TRBJ2-3	-	few	CASKGQRGTDTQYF	TGCGCCAGCAAAGGGCAGAGGGGCACAGATACGCAGTATTTT
TRBV28	TRBJ1-5	-	-	CASSPPTGSNQPQHF	TGTGCCAGCAGTCCCCCGACAGGAAGCAATCAGCCCCAGCATTTT